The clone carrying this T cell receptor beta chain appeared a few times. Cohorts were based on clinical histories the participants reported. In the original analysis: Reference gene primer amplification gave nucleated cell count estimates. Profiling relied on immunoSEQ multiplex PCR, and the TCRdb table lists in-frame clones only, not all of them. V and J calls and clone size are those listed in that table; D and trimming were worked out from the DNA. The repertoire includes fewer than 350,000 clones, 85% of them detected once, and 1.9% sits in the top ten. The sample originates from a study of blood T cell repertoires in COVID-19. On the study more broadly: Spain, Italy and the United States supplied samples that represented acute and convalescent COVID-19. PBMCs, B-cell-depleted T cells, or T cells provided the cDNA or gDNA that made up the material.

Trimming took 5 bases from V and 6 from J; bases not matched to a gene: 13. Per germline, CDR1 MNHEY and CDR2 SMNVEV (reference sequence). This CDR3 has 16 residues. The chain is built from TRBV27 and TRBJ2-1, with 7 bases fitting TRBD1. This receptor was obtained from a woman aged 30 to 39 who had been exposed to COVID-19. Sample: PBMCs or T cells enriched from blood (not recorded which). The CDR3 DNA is TGTGCCAGCAGTACGAGGACAGGCCCGACAGGCAATGAGCAGTTCTTC. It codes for CASSTRTGPTGNEQFF.